The entry below gives a single TCR beta chain sequence along with its context. The length of the CDR3 is 13 residues. Trimming removed 4 bases at V and 2 bases at J, with 8 bases between. Germline lookup yields CDR1 SGHDN and CDR2 FVKESK. The data originate from a study of blood T cell repertoires in COVID-19. Sequencing was performed with immunoSEQ multiplex PCR; in TCRdb, only in-frame clones are kept and a portion is missing. The sample includes roughly 200,000 clones, around 90% of them seen just once. The sample consisted of peripheral blood. The sequence derives from a man aged 40-55 years with acute or convalescent COVID-19. The chain recombines TRBV14 with TRBJ1-1; D is unclear. The CDR3 DNA follows: TGTGCCAGCAGCCTCTCGACTAACACTGAAGCTTTCTTT. The encoded protein is CASSLSTNTEAFF.